This T cell receptor (beta chain) was recorded in a study of shared clonotypes between healthy human individuals. The assay was carried out at the deep level. The genomic DNA of each subset was split evenly across several immunoSEQ plates. The quantity of DNA used in unsorted PBMC replicate PCRs was approximately 270 ng, corresponding to some 31,000 T cell genomes. The repertoire was sequenced with immunoSEQ multiplex PCR; TCRdb's copy has only in-frame clones and lacks some. This table has approximately 500,000 clones, 79% appearing once. Looked up from germline, CDR1 is SGHDT and CDR2 is YYEEEE. V was pared by 0 bases and J by 5 bases, with 3 bases of the junction left unmatched. CDR3 length: 15 amino acids.

This TCR was sampled from a woman aged 40 to 50 in good health. Some clones in this sample may be carry-over from other donors' samples. Sequencing was carried out using PBMCs. J is TRBJ2-2 and V is TRBV5-6; 8 nucleotides match TRBD2. The CDR3: CASSLAGTRTGELFF. DNA for the CDR3: TGTGCCAGCAGCTTGGCCGGGACTAGGACCGGGGAGCTGTTTTTT.